Listed here is a single T cell receptor (beta chain). As yet, its antigen is unknown. The data derive from a study of Ad26.COV2.S vaccination and SARS-CoV-2 variants. Whole-study findings and limits: Reported findings describe substantial breadth in spike-specific CD8+ and CD4+ T cell responses following vaccination.

The repertoire was sequenced with immunoSEQ multiplex PCR; TCRdb's copy has only in-frame clones and lacks some. Of more than 150,000 clones listed, roughly 87% were seen once; the top ten hold about 5.9%. The germline gives CDR1 MDHEN, CDR2 SYDVKM. With 8 bases removed from V and 8 bases from J, the gap between germline ends came to 16 bases. The CDR3 extends over 14 amino acids. This sequence originates from a human donor who had recovered from COVID-19. The chain combines TRBV28 with TRBJ1-6; D unresolved. The specimen comprised peripheral blood, sampled after recovery from COVID-19. The CDR3 DNA follows: TGTGCCAGCTCGTTGGGGTCCGGGGATTCACCCCTCCACTTT. The encoded protein is CASSLGSGDSPLHF.